Reported below is one T cell receptor beta chain. This clone was seen just once. Its antigen is still unknown. No much larger clone exists at a distance of one base, and base qualities are not known. The CDR3 measures 13 amino acids from cysteine to phenylalanine. CDR3 DNA only is kept here, 39 bases in frame from base 1. V gives up 6 bases and J gives up 6 bases, and the segment between their germline ends measures 12 bases. According to the germline V gene (reference sequence), CDR1 reads LNHDA and CDR2 reads SQIVND. Selection of patients required sufficient residual fresh-frozen tumor tissue and over two years of available survival data. Although molecular status otherwise differed among the glioblastoma patients, no patient had an isocitrate dehydrogenase mutation. PBMC were collected before vaccination, two weeks after the third vaccination, and at tumor progression if tumor progression occurred. Genomic DNA was extracted with the Qiagen DNeasy Blood extraction Kit.

The record originates from a study of glioma-infiltrating T cells after dendritic cell vaccination (dated by TCRdb to 2016 to 2017). About the full investigation: The cohort comprised approximately 15 glioblastoma patients from Phase I and II dendritic cell vaccination trials, 9 newly diagnosed and 6 with recurrent disease. Between the early 2000s and the early 2010s, patients were given autologous tumor lysate-pulsed dendritic cell vaccination. The vaccine was prepared from monocyte-derived dendritic cells that were cultured for roughly seven days with IL-4 and GM-CSF and then pulsed overnight with autologous tumor lysate. Patients received three intradermal dendritic cell vaccine injections at biweekly intervals in the arm below the axilla. In glioblastoma patients vaccinated with dendritic cells, deep sequencing of TCR beta CDR3 regions served to measure the amount of tumor-infiltrating lymphocytes and to compare repertoires between tumor and blood. Survival after dendritic cell vaccination was correlated with TCR sequencing metrics, such as TIL content and the overlap between tumor and blood repertoires.

Broader findings and caveats from the paper: The cohort was small and heterogeneous, with few patients having full blood and tumor sets and even fewer initial-recurrent tumor pairs. TCR clonality showed no direct relationship with survival, which suggests that a diverse polyclonal response may matter. The TCR overlap response model with three groups was called speculative and said to need prospective validation. After dendritic cell vaccination, a higher estimated pretreatment TIL content predicted longer time to progression and longer overall survival.

TCRB CDR3 regions were amplified from about 2 ug genomic DNA, or all available DNA if less, using the immunoSEQ assay. Multiplex PCR used 60 forward primers for TCR V beta segments and 13 reverse primers for J beta segments. Synthetic control templates were spiked into each sample at limiting dilution to estimate reads per starting template. Sequencing produced 87 bp reads on the Illumina HiSeq System. The study's own analysis went as follows. PCR and sequencing errors were removed by a nearest neighbor algorithm that merged closely related sequences. TCR overlap was measured as the percentage of unique tumor TCR beta sequences also present in the same patient's peripheral blood. TCRdb holds this immuneACCESS table with in-frame rearrangements only. Some clones are missing; in checked studies, unresolved V genes explain under half, and the rest has no known cause. The V and J calls and the clone size are those of that table, but D and trimming were determined from the DNA. Counted in this sample were under 35,000 clones; 85% to 95% of them appeared once. The ten most abundant clones make up under 2.5% of the sample.

The sequence was collected from a human donor with glioblastoma. The V and J segments used are TRBV19 and TRBJ1-3; possibly the D gene is TRBD1, per 6 matching bases. Sample: blood, taken before dendritic cell vaccination. The CDR3 sequence is CASSPGVENTIYF. The nucleotide sequence is given as TGTGCCAGTAGCCCAGGGGTAGAAAACACCATATATTTT.